The T cell receptor (beta chain) described here comes from a study of T cell clones after liver transplantation. Across the study: Third-party-reactive TCRbeta sequences from pre-transplant mixed lymphocyte reactions served as antigen-independent comparators.

The method was immunoSEQ multiplex PCR; TCRdb's version includes in-frame clones alone and lacks a portion of them. The repertoire has around 110,000 clones, 90% of them found once; the top ten carry more than 0.8%. This clonotype was sampled from a human patient who received a liver transplant. The T cells may come from the graft donor. Material: CD4+ T cells from blood, obtained 12 months after liver transplant.

In nucleotides, the CDR3 is TGTGCCAGTAGATCCCAGGGGGAGGGCACTGAAGCTTTCTTT. It is translated as CASRSQGEGTEAFF. The rearrangement joins TRBV19 to TRBJ1-1, with 7 bases lining up with TRBD1. The CDR3 is 14 residues long. V shed 6 bases and J 4 bases; nucleotides not matched to a gene: 8. CDR1 and CDR2 (germline): LNHDA, SQIVND (reference sequence).